This T cell receptor (beta chain) was sequenced for a study of T cell changes during pregnancy in multiple sclerosis. Concerning this clone: Other DNA sequences in the same sample also yield this CDR3.

Losses at the gene ends were 0 bases for V and 1 base for J; bases not matched to a gene: 4. CDR1 SGDLS and CDR2 YYNGEE come from the germline V gene. The CDR3 totals 15 residues. Assay used: immunoSEQ multiplex PCR; TCRdb lists only in-frame clones, some missing. The repertoire holds fewer than 40,000 clones, with 90% as singletons. The TCR sequence derives from a female donor with multiple sclerosis, enrolled in a pregnancy study. The sequenced sample was CD8+ T cells from peripheral blood mononuclear cells, obtained before pregnancy. The chain recombines TRBV9 with TRBJ2-7; TRBD1 matches 7 bases. DNA for the CDR3: TGTGCCAGCAGCGTAGGTTCAGGGGGATCCTACGAGCAGTACTTC. Translation gives CASSVGSGGSYEQYF.